This T cell receptor (beta chain) is from a study of CD8 T cells in ankylosing spondylitis. Regarding the study as a whole: Within matched ankylosing spondylitis synovial fluid, disease-linked clones were reportedly significantly enriched. Within peripheral blood, clones linked to disease were CD8+ and relatively rare. Blood of patients with ankylosing spondylitis appeared to be characterized by a TCR beta motif of eight highly homologous variants.

MiXCR, applied by TCRdb to the 5' RACE reads, yields one record per CDR3 protein. The data contain some 140,000 distinct CDR3 sequences, over 10% of them singletons. The CDR3 runs 15 residues. Germline lookup yields CDR1 SGHVS and CDR2 FQNEAQ. Germline trimming cut 6 bases from V and 10 bases from J; bases unmatched to any gene: 6. This clonotype was recorded many times. Its antigen is undetermined. The sequencing sample was made of blood, either unsorted or a sorted T cell fraction (not recorded which). The source of this sequence is a female donor with ankylosing spondylitis or in good health (not recorded which). The chain has TRBV7-8 and TRBJ2-1; TRBD2 matches 16 bases. CDR3 residues: CASRGLAGGGEEQFF. The CDR3 nucleotides read TGTGCCAGCAGGGGACTAGCGGGAGGGGGTGAGGAGCAGTTCTTC.